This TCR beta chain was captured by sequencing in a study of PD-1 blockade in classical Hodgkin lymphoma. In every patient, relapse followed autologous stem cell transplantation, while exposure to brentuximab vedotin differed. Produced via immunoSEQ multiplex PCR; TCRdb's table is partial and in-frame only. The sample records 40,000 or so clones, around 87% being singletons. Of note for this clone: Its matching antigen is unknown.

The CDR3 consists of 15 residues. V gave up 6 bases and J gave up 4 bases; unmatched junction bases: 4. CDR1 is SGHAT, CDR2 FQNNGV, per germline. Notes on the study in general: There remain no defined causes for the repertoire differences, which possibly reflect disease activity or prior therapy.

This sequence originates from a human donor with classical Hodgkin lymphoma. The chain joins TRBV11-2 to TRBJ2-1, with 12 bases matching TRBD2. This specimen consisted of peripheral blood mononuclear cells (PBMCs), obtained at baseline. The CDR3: CASSTTSGGYNEQFF. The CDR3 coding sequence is TGTGCCAGCAGTACGACTAGCGGGGGTTACAATGAGCAGTTCTTC. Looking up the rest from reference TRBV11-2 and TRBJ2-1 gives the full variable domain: EAGVAQSPRYKIIEKRQSVAFWCNPISGHATLYWYQQILGQGPKLLIQFQNNGVVDDSQLPKDRFSAERLKGVDSTLKIQPAKLEDSAVYLCASSTTSGGYNEQFFGPGTRLTVL.